This T cell receptor (beta chain) was recovered during a study of T-cell memory formation after mild COVID-19 (dated by TCRdb to about 2021). Regarding the complete study: TCR sequence clusters from the two donors were largely donor specific. In two donors, T-cell clones that expanded and contracted after mild COVID-19 were followed by sequencing TCRalpha and TCRbeta repertoires longitudinally. Two young, previously healthy adult volunteers, one female and one male, were included in the cohort.

TCRdb names Illumina NovaSeq 6000 as the instrument used. TCRalpha and TCRbeta cDNA libraries were built by 5'RACE with constant-segment primers, adding sample barcodes and unique molecular identifiers. Trizol reagent was used to extract RNA from every sample. Libraries were amplified in two PCR steps, with a second sample barcode and Illumina TruSeq adapters added in the second step. Libraries were sequenced on an Illumina NovaSeq with 2 x 150 bp paired-end reads. The study's own analysis went as follows. The reads were demultiplexed and collapsed into UMI-guided consensus sequences using migec v1.2.7. Using mixcr v2.1.11, the UMI consensuses were aligned to TRA and TRB V and J templates and assembled into clonotypes. Clonotypes were classified as expanded or contracted when called significant by both edgeR and NoisET, with noise models trained on biological replicates. edgeR calls used a false discovery rate-adjusted p below 0.01 and a log2 fold-change threshold of 1. As an exploratory analysis of dynamics, max-normalized trajectories of the 1000 most abundant clonotypes were examined by PCA with hierarchical clustering. Separately sequenced CD4+ and CD8+ repertoires were used to assign the CD4 or CD8 phenotype of responding clones. TCRdb redid the processing of the public reads, applying fastp at Q25 and MiXCR, and retained in-frame beta chains. Every entry covers one CDR3 protein and lists the most common genes and DNA from its rows. It is TCRdb's table, rather than the study itself, that gives the V and J calls and clone size. The sample has roughly 370,000 distinct CDR3 sequences on record, roughly 15% of them singletons. The top ten clonotypes cover about a fifth of the sample.

PBMCs were isolated by Ficoll-Paque density gradient centrifugation. V loses 4 bases at its end and J loses 3 bases; junction bases beyond the gene matches: 5. From cysteine to phenylalanine, the CDR3 is 15 amino acids long. The DNA shown is the 45-base CDR3, in frame from base 1. Reading the germline V gene (reference sequence) gives CDR1 SEHNR and CDR2 FQNEAQ. Overall study results and their limits: Balanced CD4/CD8 phenotypes were observed for clones contracting from day 15 to 85, whereas a bias towards CD4+ was observed for a second wave of clones expanding from day 15 to 37. The detection of some responding clones in pre-infection memory suggests that pre-existing cross-reactive memory T cells joined the SARS-CoV-2 response. SARS-CoV-2 specificity was not confirmed for the second-wave clones peaking on day 37. The study covered only a couple of mild cases, and larger cohorts including severe cases with pre-infection samples were considered necessary. Contracting CD4+ clones turned up mainly in the CM and EM memory subsets, whereas EMRA was where CD8+ clones were enriched.

With regard to this clonotype: What antigen it recognizes has not been identified. Nothing much larger sits one base from this clone, and base qualities are not available.

Sequencing was carried out using PBMCs or a T cell subset sorted from them (not recorded which). The sequence came from a man between 18 and 29 years old who had mild COVID-19 (a few samples of this study predate the infection). The sample titles of this study are shuffled in the database, so cell type and time point are left out; the donor was told from shared clones. Recombination joined TRBV7-9 with TRBJ2-7; 11 bases in the junction line up with TRBD2. Here is the DNA: TGTGCCAGCAGCTCAACTAGCGGGGGTAACTACGAGCAGTACTTC. Translated, this is CASSSTSGGNYEQYF. Supplemented by the reference TRBV7-9 and TRBJ2-7 proteins around the CDR3, the complete variable domain is DTGVSQNPRHKITKRGQNVTFRCDPISEHNRLYWYRQTLGQGPEFLTYFQNEAQLEKSRLLSDRFSAERPKGSFSTLEIQRTEQGDSAMYLCASSSTSGGNYEQYFGPGTRLTVT.